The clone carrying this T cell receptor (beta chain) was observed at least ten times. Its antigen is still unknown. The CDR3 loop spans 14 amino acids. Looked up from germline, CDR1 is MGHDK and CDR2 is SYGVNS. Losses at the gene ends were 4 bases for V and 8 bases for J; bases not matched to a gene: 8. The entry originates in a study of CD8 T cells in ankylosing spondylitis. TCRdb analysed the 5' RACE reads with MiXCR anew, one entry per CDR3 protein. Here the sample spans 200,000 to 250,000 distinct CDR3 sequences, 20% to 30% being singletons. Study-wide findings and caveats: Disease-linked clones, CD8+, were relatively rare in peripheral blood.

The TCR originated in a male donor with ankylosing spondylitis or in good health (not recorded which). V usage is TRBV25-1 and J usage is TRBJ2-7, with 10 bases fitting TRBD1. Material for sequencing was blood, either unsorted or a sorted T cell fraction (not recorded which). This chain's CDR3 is CASSGPGTGVKQYF. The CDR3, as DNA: TGTGCCAGCAGTGGACCCGGGACAGGGGTAAAGCAGTACTTC.